The 15 T cell receptor beta chains presented below share a single source sample, sequenced in a study of technical replicates of blood from several donors. The data were produced by immunoSEQ multiplex PCR, yet TCRdb's version contains in-frame clones alone and is incomplete. This sample has tens of thousands of clones; about 90% occur once, and the top ten carry over 0.35%. The sample was T cells isolated from PBMCs. Receptor source: a human donor in good health.

The J gene is TRBJ2-7, the V gene TRBV11-1; 10 positions match TRBD2. J was trimmed by 4 bases and V by 4 bases; bases with no gene match: 7. The CDR3 consists of 15 residues. CDR1 SGHAT and CDR2 FQDESV come from the germline V gene (reference sequence). This chain's CDR3 is CASSSEREGPYEQYF. The CDR3 DNA reads TGTGCCAGCAGCTCTGAGCGGGAGGGCCCTTACGAGCAGTACTTC.

V is TRBV5-1 and J is TRBJ1-1; tentative D call: TRBD1 (6 bases). This CDR3 has 15 amino acids. Germline V gene sequence: CDR1 SGHRS, CDR2 YFSETQ. Trimming stripped 1 base from V and 1 base from J, with 11 bases between. The DNA for the CDR3 is TGCGCCAGCAGCTTGATGGGGGCAGGGAACACTGAAGCTTTCTTT. Its protein product is CASSLMGAGNTEAFF. The variable domain in full, completed from reference TRBV5-1 and TRBJ1-1, reads KAGVTQTPRYLIKTRGQQVTLSCSPISGHRSVSWYQQTPGQGLQFLFEYFSETQRNKGNFPGRFSGRQFSNSRSEMNVSTLELGDSALYLCASSLMGAGNTEAFFGQGTRLTVV.

The gene calls are TRBV30 and TRBJ2-3; the match to TRBD2 covers 10 bases. Germline trimming cut 0 bases from V and 7 bases from J; bases unmatched to any gene: 7. The germline gives CDR1 GTSNPN, CDR2 SVGIG (reference sequence). The CDR3 is 15 amino acids. CDR3 amino acids: CAWSVGASGSNTQYF. In DNA, the CDR3 is TGTGCCTGGAGTGTTGGGGCTAGCGGGAGCAATACGCAGTATTTT. Using reference TRBV30 and TRBJ2-3 for the parts outside the CDR3, the full variable domain is SQTIHQWPATLVQPVGSPLSLECTVEGTSNPNLYWYRQAAGRGLQLLFYSVGIGQISSEVPQNLSASRPQDRQFILSSKKLLLSDSGFYLCAWSVGASGSNTQYFGPGTRLTVL.

The rearrangement uses TRBV9 and TRBJ2-1; TRBD2 agrees at 8 bases. The CDR3 length is 13 residues. Germline-derived CDR1 and CDR2 are SGDLS and YYNGEE. The junction had 8 bases not matched to a gene; V was cut back by 5 bases and J by 10 bases. CDR3 coding DNA: TGTGCCAGCAGGGGTAGCGGGATGGGCGAGCAGTTCTTC. Amino acid sequence: CASRGSGMGEQFF.

In this sample, this clone turned up a few times. This chain connects TRBV30 to TRBJ1-3, with 9 bases aligning to TRBD1. CDR3 length: 18 amino acids. Germline V gene lookup returns CDR1 GTSNPN and CDR2 SVGIG (reference sequence). The V and J ends lost 1 base and 0 bases, in that order; junction bases with no gene match: 10. CDR3 residues: CAWSEWTGDFLSGNTIYF. DNA of the CDR3: TGTGCCTGGAGTGAATGGACAGGGGACTTCCTCTCTGGAAACACCATATATTTT.

This sequence joins TRBV5-1 and TRBJ2-5; 7 bases are a match to TRBD1. The CDR3 is 15 residues long. Germline CDR1 SGHRS, CDR2 YFSETQ. The ends lost 4 bases at V and 4 bases at J; junction bases unmatched: 10. CDR3 DNA: TGCGCCAGCAGCACTACAGGGGATCGACTAGAGACCCAGTACTTC. Encoded protein: CASSTTGDRLETQYF. Full variable domain (outside the CDR3, taken from reference TRBV5-1 and TRBJ2-5): KAGVTQTPRYLIKTRGQQVTLSCSPISGHRSVSWYQQTPGQGLQFLFEYFSETQRNKGNFPGRFSGRQFSNSRSEMNVSTLELGDSALYLCASSTTGDRLETQYFGPGTRLLVL.

This chain uses TRBV14 with TRBJ2-7; TRBD2 might be the D (7 bases). Germline lookup yields CDR1 SGHDN and CDR2 FVKESK. Trimming shortened V by 8 bases and J by 0 bases, and 8 bases separated the two germline ends. The length of the CDR3 is 12 residues. CDR3 sequence: CASRGASYEQYF. For the CDR3, the DNA is TGTGCCAGCCGGGGGGCCTCCTACGAGCAGTACTTC.

In this sample, this clone turned up once. CDR3 sequence reads: CASSPSAGEFYEQYF. CDR3 nucleotides: TGTGCCAGCAGCCCATCGGCGGGGGAATTCTACGAGCAGTACTTC. The chain uses TRBV11-2 and TRBJ2-7; the match to TRBD2 covers 7 bases. This CDR3 contains 15 residues. Trimming cost V 5 bases and J 3 bases; bases outside gene matches: 10. The germline CDR1 and CDR2 sequences are SGHAT and FQNNGV. Complete variable domain (other parts from reference TRBV11-2 and TRBJ2-7): EAGVAQSPRYKIIEKRQSVAFWCNPISGHATLYWYQQILGQGPKLLIQFQNNGVVDDSQLPKDRFSAERLKGVDSTLKIQPAKLEDSAVYLCASSPSAGEFYEQYFGPGTRLTVT.

The chain employs TRBV6-6 and TRBJ1-2; D unresolved. The CDR3 consists of 11 residues. Germline V gene lookup returns CDR1 MNHNY and CDR2 SVGAGI (reference sequence). With 5 bases removed from V and 4 bases from J, the gap between germline ends came to 5 bases. CDR3 in amino acids: CASSKAYGYTF. The CDR3 nucleotides read TGTGCCAGCAGTAAAGCCTATGGCTACACCTTC.

V usage is TRBV6-5 and J usage is TRBJ2-3, with 7 nucleotides matching TRBD1. The CDR3 covers 14 residues. The junction had 5 bases not matched to a gene; V was cut back by 5 bases and J by 3 bases. The germline CDR1 and CDR2 sequences are MNHEY and SVGAGI. CDR3 in amino acids: CASSRGQATDTQYF. The CDR3 nucleotides are TGTGCCAGCAGTAGAGGACAGGCAACAGATACGCAGTATTTT.

The chain links TRBV28 to TRBJ2-5, with 14 positions matching TRBD2. This CDR3 is built from 20 residues. Germline CDR1 is MDHEN and CDR2 is SYDVKM. Trimming removed 6 bases from V and 4 bases from J; junction bases left unmatched: 19. The CDR3 nucleotides read TGTGCCAGCAGCCTAGGACAGCCGGGACTAGCGGGAGTATGGTTAGAGACCCAGTACTTC. Its protein is CASSLGQPGLAGVWLETQYF.

This chain joins TRBV10-1 and TRBJ2-2, with TRBD2 matching over 8 bases. V shed 6 bases and J 3 bases; nucleotides not matched to a gene: 6. Germline V gene data show CDR1 as WNHNN and CDR2 as SYGVQD (reference sequence). The length of the CDR3 is 15 residues. For the CDR3, the DNA is TGCGCCAGCAGGTCGGGAGGGGCGGACACCGGGGAGCTGTTTTTT. Translation gives CASRSGGADTGELFF.

The chain recombines TRBV10-1 with TRBJ2-5, with D possibly being TRBD2 (6 bases). Germline V gives CDR1 WNHNN, CDR2 SYGVQD (reference sequence). The ends were cut back, 10 bases at V and 2 bases at J, with 14 bases in the middle. The CDR3 runs 13 residues. The CDR3 protein is CANRDCTQETQYF. CDR3 nucleotide sequence: TGCGCCAACCGGGACTGTACTCAAGAGACCCAGTACTTC.

The chain is built from TRBV19 and TRBJ2-5, with D maybe TRBD1 (5 bases). The V gene lost 5 bases and the J gene lost 6 bases, with 16 bases spanning the gap. The CDR3 covers 14 residues. Germline lookup yields CDR1 LNHDA and CDR2 SQIVND (reference sequence). As DNA, the CDR3 is TGTGCCAGTAGTGGGGCTCAGGGCTTAAAGACCCAGTACTTC. Translating it yields CASSGAQGLKTQYF.

V usage is TRBV28 and J usage is TRBJ1-3; 11 positions match TRBD1. Per the germline V gene, CDR1 is MDHEN and CDR2 is SYDVKM. This CDR3 spans 14 amino acids. J was trimmed by 12 bases and V by 7 bases; bases with no gene match: 11. The CDR3 here is CASTLGTGGLGIYF. In DNA, the CDR3 is TGTGCCAGCACCTTAGGGACAGGGGGATTGGGCATATATTTT.